Below are 6 T cell receptor beta chains sequenced from a single sample in a study of T cell clonotyping in hematopoietic cell transplantation. Clones were read by immunoSEQ multiplex PCR, and TCRdb kept only the in-frame ones, dropping some. The table records more than 4,500 clones, just over 90% of them present only once. Material: peripheral blood mononuclear cells, obtained 100 days after allogeneic stem cell transplant. The receptors were gathered from a female patient aged 50-59 years who had an allogeneic stem cell transplant from a related donor, so the T cells may come from the graft donor. Some clones in this sample may be carry-over from other donors' samples.

The CDR3 DNA follows: TGTGCCAGCAGTTTGAGACTAATGGCAGGACTAGCCAAAAACATTCAGTACTTC. This gives the protein CASSLRLMAGLAKNIQYF. The rearrangement links TRBV28 to TRBJ2-4, with D tentatively TRBD2 (5 bases). Between the trimmed V and J ends, which lost 3 bases and 0 bases, there was a span of 18 bases. Germline-derived CDR1 and CDR2 are MDHEN and SYDVKM. CDR3 length equals 18 residues. Drawing the rest from reference TRBV28 and TRBJ2-4, the complete variable domain is DVKVTQSSRYLVKRTGEKVFLECVQDMDHENMFWYRQDPGLGLRLIYFSYDVKMKEKGDIPEGYSVSREKKERFSLILESASTNQTSMYLCASSLRLMAGLAKNIQYFGAGTRLSVL.

This clone has just a few counts. The J gene is TRBJ2-2, the V gene TRBV5-6; 9 bases are a match to TRBD2. The CDR3 sequence is 16 residues long. V shed 0 bases and J 3 bases; nucleotides not matched to a gene: 3. Germline V CDR1 and CDR2: SGHDT, YYEEEE. CDR3 protein: CASSLGSGGHTGELFF. CDR3 sequence (DNA): TGTGCCAGCAGCTTGGGGAGCGGGGGGCACACCGGGGAGCTGTTTTTT. The complete variable domain, with remaining parts taken from reference TRBV5-6 and TRBJ2-2, reads DAGVTQSPTHLIKTRGQQVTLRCSPKSGHDTVSWYQQALGQGPQFIFQYYEEEERQRGNFPDRFSGHQFPNYSSELNVNALLLGDSALYLCASSLGSGGHTGELFFGEGSRLTVL.

The chain is built from TRBV4-3 and TRBJ1-1, with 9 bases aligning to TRBD1. The CDR3 has 16 residues. Looked up from germline, CDR1 is LGHNA and CDR2 is YSLEER. V was pared by 5 bases and J by 1 base, with 8 bases of the junction left unmatched. The CDR3 here is CASSLGTGTENTEAFF. CDR3 nucleotides: TGCGCCAGCAGCTTGGGGACAGGGACAGAGAACACTGAAGCTTTCTTT.

This rearrangement joins TRBV7-9 to TRBJ2-1; D is unclear. Per germline, CDR1 SEHNR and CDR2 FQNEAQ (reference sequence). V gave up 4 bases and J gave up 3 bases, with 13 bases separating them. The CDR3 loop spans 15 amino acids. The CDR3 bases are TGTGCCAGCAGCTCCCAAACAGTGAACTACAATGAGCAGTTCTTC. It translates to CASSSQTVNYNEQFF.

This rearrangement joins TRBV19 to TRBJ2-2; 11 bases agree with TRBD1. The CDR3 runs 15 residues. The germline V gene encodes CDR1 LNHDA and CDR2 SQIVND (reference sequence). The J segment lost 4 bases and the V segment lost 8 bases, leaving 6 bases of the junction unmatched. The CDR3 region has the DNA TGTGCCAGTCTCTCCGGGACAGGGGGCACCGGGGAGCTGTTTTTT. Protein: CASLSGTGGTGELFF.

The chain is built from TRBV27 and TRBJ1-6; D is possibly TRBD1 (5 bases). Trimming removed 7 bases from V and 0 bases from J, with 10 bases in between. The CDR3 covers 15 residues. Per the germline V gene, CDR1 is MNHEY and CDR2 is SMNVEV (reference sequence). The CDR3, as DNA: TGTGCCAGCACCTTCGACAGCTCCTATAATTCACCCCTCCACTTT. Translation gives CASTFDSSYNSPLHF.